The 14 T cell receptor beta chains below were found in one sample sequenced in a study of glioma-infiltrating T cells. Using RNA template, CDR3s of TCR alpha and beta were amplified with iRepertoire arm-PCR. TCRdb fed the multiplex PCR reads into MiXCR, producing one record per CDR3 protein. Counted here are approximately 10,000 distinct CDR3 sequences, 56% occurring once; the ten biggest clones make up around 21%. Sequences were obtained from glioma tissue, nonneoplastic brain tissue, or PBMCs (not recorded which). These receptors were obtained from a human donor with low-grade glioma or glioblastoma, undergoing nonglioma brain surgery, or in good health (not recorded which).

This clonotype was seen many times. This may arise from a read error, as a much more abundant clone is one base away. The chain joins TRBV7-6 to TRBJ2-1; D gene unclear. CDR1 and CDR2 from the germline V gene are SGHVS and FNYEAQ. The CDR3 consists of 16 residues. The CDR3 region is CARSSQWASSYNEQFF. DNA of the CDR3: TGTGCCCGCAGCTCCCAATGGGCTAGCTCCTACAATGAGCAGTTCTTC.

The chain joins TRBV7-2 to TRBJ2-3; D call uncertain. The ends were cut back, 6 bases at V and 12 bases at J, with 22 bases in the middle. The germline CDR1 and CDR2 sequences are SGHTA and FQGNSA. The CDR3 runs to 14 residues. CDR3 amino acids: CASSQKSGTDKQYF. Written as DNA, the CDR3 is TGTGCCAGCAGTCAGAAGTCAGGCACAGATAAACAGTATTTT. Full variable domain (missing parts from reference TRBV7-2 and TRBJ2-3): GAGVSQSPSNKVTEKGKDVELRCDPISGHTALYWYRQSLGQGLEFLIYFQGNSAPDKSGLPSDRFSAERTGGSVSTLTIQRTQQEDSAVYLCASSQKSGTDKQYFGPGTRLTVL.

V usage is TRBV3-1 and J usage is TRBJ2-2; 14 bases are shared with TRBD2. This CDR3 spans 18 amino acids. Germline values: CDR1 LGHDT, CDR2 YNNKEL (reference sequence). V gave up 0 bases and J gave up 3 bases; unmatched junction bases: 3. In DNA form, the CDR3 reads TGTGCCAGCAGCCAAGAAGAGGGACTAGCGGGAGACACCGGGGAGCTGTTTTTT. Protein sequence: CASSQEEGLAGDTGELFF.

This clonotype was counted at least ten times. The V and J genes are TRBV19 and TRBJ2-2; D is possibly TRBD1 (6 bases). Germline CDR1 LNHDA, CDR2 SQIVND (reference sequence). The CDR3 totals 13 residues. V was clipped by 8 bases and J by 5 bases, with 12 bases between them. CDR3 nucleotide sequence: TGTGCCAGTCACTACCAGGGGACCGGGGAGCTGTTTTTT. Amino acids: CASHYQGTGELFF.

This clonotype was counted ten times or more. The chain links TRBV11-2 to TRBJ2-3; D is uncertain. The ends were cut back, 5 bases at V and 3 bases at J, with 9 bases in the middle. The CDR3 extends over 13 amino acids. Germline V gene lookup returns CDR1 SGHAT and CDR2 FQNNGV. The CDR3 region is CASSIGPTDTQYF. For the CDR3, the DNA is TGTGCCAGCAGCATCGGACCGACAGATACGCAGTATTTT.

To note about this clonotype: One end of the junction varies from germline; a read error may be responsible. This chain uses TRBV5-4 with TRBJ2-3, with 10 bases fitting TRBD2. Germline V CDR1 and CDR2: SGHNT, YYREEE (reference sequence). CDR3 length: 17 residues. CDR3 DNA: TGTGCCAGTAGCTTAGGACTAGCGGAACCTAGCAAAGATACGCAGTATTTT. It encodes CASSLGLAEPSKDTQYF.

The rearrangement uses TRBV15 and TRBJ1-6; D might be TRBD1 (5 bases). V was trimmed by 3 bases and J by 7 bases, leaving 16 bases between them. The CDR3 runs to 16 residues. Per the germline V gene, CDR1 is LNHNV and CDR2 is YYDKDF (reference sequence). CDR3 DNA sequence: TGTGCCACCAGCAGCTCTACAGGTCACGGGAATTCACCCCTCCACTTT. Translation: CATSSSTGHGNSPLHF. The complete variable domain, with remaining parts taken from reference TRBV15 and TRBJ1-6, reads DAMVIQNPRYQVTQFGKPVTLSCSQTLNHNVMYWYQQKSSQAPKLLFHYYDKDFNNEADTPDNFQSRRPNTSFCFLDIRSPGLGDTAMYLCATSSSTGHGNSPLHFGNGTRLTVT.

This clonotype was counted at least ten times. J is TRBJ2-4 and V is TRBV12-3 or TRBV12-4; D is possibly TRBD2 (6 bases). This CDR3 region has 16 residues. V lost 2 bases and J lost 6, with 17 bases in between. This CDR3 reads CASSLRTTTKGNIQYF. The CDR3 DNA reads TGTGCCAGCAGTTTACGGACTACCACTAAAGGAAACATTCAGTACTTC.

This clonotype was observed at least ten times. One end of the junction fails to match germline, which may point to a read error. CDR3 loop: CAISQAAHWTTVSGNTIYF. DNA for the CDR3: TGTGCCATCAGCCAGGCGGCCCATTGGACAACGGTTTCTGGAAACACCATATATTTT. This sequence joins TRBV3-1 and TRBJ1-3; a possible D gene is TRBD1 (5 bases). CDR1 and CDR2 (germline): LGHDT, YNNKEL (reference sequence). The CDR3 is 19 residues long.

At least ten counts were recorded for this clonotype. A much larger clone lies one base from this, so it may be a read error. This chain connects TRBV7-9 to TRBJ1-1; D gene uncertain. The CDR3 is 11 residues long. Germline V gene data show CDR1 as SEHNR and CDR2 as FQNEAQ (reference sequence). CDR3 nucleotides: TGTGCCAGCAGCTCCAACACTGAAACTTTCTTT. It codes for CASSSNTETFF.

Details on this clonotype: One end of the junction varies from germline; a read error may be responsible. The chain couples TRBV28 to TRBJ1-2, with D hard to call. The length of the CDR3 is 12 residues. CDR1 and CDR2 from the germline V gene are MDHEN and SYDVKM. The CDR3 reads CARSLGDRAETF. Written as DNA, the CDR3 is TGTGCCAGAAGTTTAGGTGACCGGGCAGAAACCTTC.

The CDR3 sequence: CASSLKGMAWNYGYTF. In nucleotides, the CDR3 is TGTGCCAGCAGTTTAAAGGGTATGGCGTGGAACTATGGCTACACCTTC. The chain uses TRBV12-3 or TRBV12-4 and TRBJ1-2; D not resolved. V dropped 2 bases and J dropped 2 bases, with 15 bases sitting between them. The CDR3 loop spans 16 amino acids.

This clonotype was found once. At one end the junction does not follow the germline gene, possibly because of a read error. This chain links TRBV10-3 with TRBJ1-2; no reliable D call. CDR3 size: 14 residues. The germline V gene has CDR1 ENHRY and CDR2 SYGVKD. The CDR3: CDISEPLGRNGYTF. The CDR3 bases are TGTGACATCAGTGAGCCACTAGGGCGAAATGGCTACACCTTC.

This clonotype was observed many times. The genes are TRBV29-1 and TRBJ2-5, with TRBD1 matching over 11 bases. The CDR3 runs to 14 residues. The V segment lost 3 bases and the J segment 5 bases; nucleotides outside the gene matches: 5. Germline V gene sequence: CDR1 SQVTM, CDR2 ANQGSEA. In DNA, the CDR3 is TGCAGCGTTGACCCGGACAGGGGGCCGGAGACCCAGTACTTC. Translated, it gives CSVDPDRGPETQYF.